The TCR beta chain under discussion was sequenced for a study of response to subunit inactivated influenza vaccine. The CDR3 is 12 residues long. Germline CDR1 is KGHDR and CDR2 is SFDVKD. The sample holds many counts of this clonotype. Its antigen is still unknown. Germline is not matched at one junction end, which may reflect a read error. Each CDR3 protein is one row after TCRdb ran MiXCR on the RT-PCR reads. The profile shows about 530,000 distinct CDR3 sequences, roughly 12% of them singletons. Study-level findings and limits: The authors offered the suggestion that each seasonal influenza vaccination recruits few new T cells.

The material was PBMCs from blood, obtained on the day of vaccination. The chain joins TRBV24-1 to TRBJ2-1, with TRBD1 as a possible D gene (5 bases). This TCR was sampled from a man over 45 who received an inactivated influenza vaccine. The CDR3 nucleotides are TGTGCCACCAGGAGCACTGACAGAACTCCTCATTTC. It codes for CATRSTDRTPHF.